The 27 T cell receptor beta chains below come from one sample, sequenced in a study of cytomegalovirus exposure and HLA in healthy donors. 13 Jbeta primers and 60 Vbeta primers were used for the PCR. Profiling relied on immunoSEQ multiplex PCR, and the TCRdb table lists in-frame clones only, not all of them. The sample lists approximately 61,000 clones; approximately 60% were seen once. The sequenced material came from PBMCs. These receptors were collected from a woman between 45 and 60 years old in good health and CMV-seronegative.

V usage is TRBV14 and J usage is TRBJ2-7, with 8 bases fitting TRBD1. The CDR3 covers 12 residues. After removal of 4 bases from V and 9 bases from J, the junction contained 5 bases not matched to a gene. CDR1 is SGHDN and CDR2 is FVKESK in the germline V gene. The CDR3 here is CASSPGGPAQYF. CDR3 sequence (DNA): TGTGCCAGCAGCCCAGGGGGCCCGGCGCAGTACTTC.

This clone was observed a few times. The chain has TRBV12-1 and TRBJ2-1; the table's D call TRBD2 went unverified against the DNA. TRBV12-1 is shown as a pseudogene. The CDR3 is 16 residues long. CDR3 in DNA: TGTGCCAGCAGCTTTTTTGGGACTCCCCCATTCGATGAGCAGTTCTTC. It yields the protein CASSFFGTPPFDEQFF.

The chain links TRBV7-9 to TRBJ1-2; TRBD1 agrees at 8 bases. Unmatched junction bases numbered 13, after V lost 5 bases and J lost 5 bases. The CDR3 totals 16 residues. The germline CDR1 and CDR2 sequences are SEHNR and FQNEAQ (reference sequence). CDR3 sequence reads: CASSPEDPGGLYGYTF. CDR3 sequence (DNA): TGTGCCAGCAGCCCAGAGGACCCAGGGGGCCTTTATGGCTACACCTTC.

CDR3 in amino acids: CASSPLAGGNEQFF. For the CDR3, the DNA is TGTGCCAGCAGCCCGTTAGCGGGAGGAAATGAGCAGTTCTTC. This sequence joins TRBV7-3 and TRBJ2-1, with 10 bases that match TRBD2. The germline gives CDR1 SGHTA, CDR2 FQGTGA. This CDR3 region has 14 residues. Germline trimming cut 5 bases from V and 7 bases from J; bases unmatched to any gene: 5.

The rearrangement uses TRBV18 and TRBJ2-3, with TRBD1 as a possible D gene (5 bases). The CDR3 has 16 residues. The germline V gene has CDR1 KGHSH and CDR2 LQKENI. Trimming stripped 3 bases from V and 6 bases from J, with 19 bases between. Here the CDR3 reads CASSPTLDIRSDTQYF. Written as DNA, the CDR3 is TGTGCCAGCTCACCCACCTTGGACATAAGGTCGGATACGCAGTATTTT.

This clone was seen only a few times. This chain connects TRBV7-6 to TRBJ2-6, with a weak D call TRBD1 (6 bases). Germline values: CDR1 SGHVS, CDR2 FNYEAQ. There are 16 residues in the CDR3. The ends were cut back, 4 bases at V and 8 bases at J, with 18 bases in the middle. The CDR3 region has the DNA TGTGCCAGCAGCTGGGCCCGTTACAGGGAATCCAACGTCCTGACTTTC. Protein: CASSWARYRESNVLTF.

In this sample, this clone turned up a few times. The gene calls are TRBV15 and TRBJ1-2; D is perhaps TRBD1 (6 bases). From germline, CDR1 is LNHNV and CDR2 YYDKDF (reference sequence). The CDR3 is made up of 16 amino acids. V shed 5 bases and J shed 5 bases, with 21 bases lying between them. The DNA of the CDR3 is TGTGCCACCAGCCCCTTCCCCCGCGGACAGCGATATGGCTACACCTTC. Translation: CATSPFPRGQRYGYTF. The entire variable domain, with the rest obtained from reference TRBV15 and TRBJ1-2, is as follows: DAMVIQNPRYQVTQFGKPVTLSCSQTLNHNVMYWYQQKSSQAPKLLFHYYDKDFNNEADTPDNFQSRRPNTSFCFLDIRSPGLGDTAMYLCATSPFPRGQRYGYTFGSGTRLTVV.

This clone is classed as medium-sized. At one end, the junction sequence differs from germline, possibly due to a read error. The chain joins TRBV12-5 to TRBJ1-1, with D possibly matching TRBD1 (6 bases). Germline loops: CDR1 LGHNT, CDR2 FRNRAP. The CDR3 loop spans 14 amino acids. The CDR3 spells CASGLGHSNTEAFF. In DNA, the CDR3 is TGTGCTAGTGGCTTGGGACACTCGAACACTGAAGCTTTCTTT.

This clone was counted between two and nine times. J is TRBJ1-4 and V is TRBV28; perhaps TRBD1 as D (6 bases). Germline V gene data show CDR1 as MDHEN and CDR2 as SYDVKM. The V and J ends lost 1 base and 6 bases respectively, with 18 bases between them. There are 17 residues in the CDR3. The CDR3 loop is CASSLSLGRGQDEKLFF. The CDR3 DNA is TGTGCCAGCAGTTTATCGCTGGGCAGGGGTCAGGATGAAAAACTGTTTTTT. Complete variable domain (other parts from reference TRBV28 and TRBJ1-4): DVKVTQSSRYLVKRTGEKVFLECVQDMDHENMFWYRQDPGLGLRLIYFSYDVKMKEKGDIPEGYSVSREKKERFSLILESASTNQTSMYLCASSLSLGRGQDEKLFFGSGTQLSVL.

This clone was counted a single time. The chain combines TRBV2 with TRBJ2-1, with 9 bases that match TRBD2. V shed 2 bases, J shed 3 bases, and the junction held 2 bases outside the gene matches. The CDR3 has 15 residues. Germline V gene data show CDR1 as SNHLY and CDR2 as FYNNEI. The CDR3 DNA sequence: TGTGCCAGCAGTGAAAAGCGGGAGGTCTACAATGAGCAGTTCTTC. Translated: CASSEKREVYNEQFF.

The CDR3 protein is CASSRGQGAGQPQHF. The DNA for the CDR3 is TGTGCCAGCAGCAGGGGACAGGGGGCTGGGCAGCCCCAGCATTTT. This chain uses TRBV5-6 with TRBJ1-5; TRBD1 agrees at 12 bases. Germline CDR1 is SGHDT and CDR2 is YYEEEE. The CDR3 spans 15 residues. Trimming removed 4 bases from V and 7 bases from J; junction bases left unmatched: 6.

V and J are TRBV28 and TRBJ1-2, with D possibly being TRBD1 (6 bases). CDR3 size: 14 residues. The germline gives CDR1 MDHEN, CDR2 SYDVKM. Between the trimmed V and J ends, which lost 3 bases and 0 bases, there was a span of 8 bases. For the CDR3, the DNA is TGTGCCAGCAGTTTCGGACAGACTAACTATGGCTACACCTTC. Its protein is CASSFGQTNYGYTF.

The genes are TRBV29-1 and TRBJ2-5; a possible D gene is TRBD1 (5 bases). Germline V lookup: CDR1 SQVTM, CDR2 ANQGSEA. V dropped 3 bases and J dropped 1 base, with 6 bases sitting between them. The CDR3 is 12 residues long. The CDR3 sequence: CSVDRAQETQYF. Here the CDR3 DNA reads TGCAGCGTTGACAGGGCCCAAGAGACCCAGTACTTC.

CDR3 in DNA: TGTGCCATCCTCGCGGCTGGGACAGGGCAGCCCCAGCATTTT. Translating it yields CAILAAGTGQPQHF. This sequence joins TRBV28 and TRBJ1-5; 9 bases agree with TRBD1. With 10 bases clipped from V and 7 bases from J, the junction kept 11 bases outside the gene matches. Germline V gene lookup returns CDR1 MDHEN and CDR2 SYDVKM. The CDR3 consists of 14 residues.

This chain joins TRBV27 and TRBJ1-1, with 8 bases identical to TRBD1. The junction had 9 bases not matched to a gene; V was cut back by 9 bases and J by 6 bases. The CDR3 totals 13 residues. The germline CDR1 and CDR2 sequences are MNHEY and SMNVEV (reference sequence). The CDR3 protein is CASSHPGGAEAFF. DNA for the CDR3: TGTGCCAGTTCCCATCCAGGGGGCGCTGAAGCTTTCTTT.

The rearrangement links TRBV19 to TRBJ2-7; D might be TRBD2 (6 bases). The CDR3 loop spans 16 amino acids. Trimming took 3 bases from V and 1 from J, leaving 16 bases between them. Germline CDR1 reads LNHDA; CDR2 reads SQIVND (reference sequence). The CDR3 here is CASSIWRDLLSYEQYF. The CDR3 DNA sequence: TGTGCCAGTAGTATCTGGCGGGACCTGCTTTCCTACGAGCAGTACTTC.

The rearrangement uses TRBV30 and TRBJ1-1, with D perhaps matching TRBD1 (6 bases). CDR1 and CDR2 (germline): GTSNPN, SVGIG (reference sequence). The CDR3 sequence is 15 residues long. Deletions cut 3 bases from V and 0 bases from J, with 14 bases between. The CDR3 spells CAWSRGWDMNTEAFF. The CDR3 DNA is TGTGCCTGGAGCAGGGGTTGGGACATGAACACTGAAGCTTTCTTT. Using reference TRBV30 and TRBJ1-1 for the parts outside the CDR3, the full variable domain is SQTIHQWPATLVQPVGSPLSLECTVEGTSNPNLYWYRQAAGRGLQLLFYSVGIGQISSEVPQNLSASRPQDRQFILSSKKLLLSDSGFYLCAWSRGWDMNTEAFFGQGTRLTVV.

This clone has a handful of counts. The gene calls are TRBV7-3 and TRBJ2-3, with D perhaps matching TRBD2 (6 bases). Germline lookup yields CDR1 SGHTA and CDR2 FQGTGA. The V end lost 3 bases, the J end lost 1 base, and 8 bases lay between the germline ends. This CDR3 is built from 14 residues. This chain's CDR3 is CASSFTGGTDTQYF. The CDR3 DNA is TGTGCCAGCAGCTTCACGGGGGGCACAGATACGCAGTATTTT.

The chain carries TRBV20-1 and TRBJ1-1; D is unclear. The V end lost 6 bases, the J end lost 4 bases, and 9 bases lay between the germline ends. The CDR3 length is 11 residues. The germline V gene has CDR1 DFQATT and CDR2 SNEGSKA (reference sequence). The CDR3 DNA follows: TGCAGTGCCAGACTCCTCACTGAAGCTTTCTTT. Translation: CSARLLTEAFF.

This clone was seen a few times. The chain has TRBV10-3 and TRBJ2-1; TRBD1 matches 10 bases. The germline V gene has CDR1 ENHRY and CDR2 SYGVKD. The CDR3 sequence is 17 residues long. The V and J ends lost 2 bases and 8 bases, in that order; junction bases with no gene match: 12. CDR3 sequence reads: CAISEPGQGYVTDEQFF. CDR3 DNA: TGTGCCATCAGTGAGCCGGGACAGGGGTACGTTACCGATGAGCAGTTCTTC.

The gene calls are TRBV6-5 and TRBJ2-1; 9 bases agree with TRBD1. Trimming removed 6 bases from V and 6 bases from J; junction bases left unmatched: 6. CDR3 size: 14 residues. From germline, CDR1 is MNHEY and CDR2 SVGAGI. The CDR3 is CASSSGTGPNEQFF. The CDR3 DNA sequence: TGTGCCAGCAGCTCCGGGACAGGGCCCAATGAGCAGTTCTTC.

This rearrangement joins TRBV6-1 to TRBJ1-2, with D maybe TRBD1 (6 bases). The ends were cut back, 2 bases at V and 0 bases at J, with 16 bases in the middle. The CDR3 extends over 17 amino acids. Germline CDR1 MNHNS, CDR2 SASEGT. CDR3 in amino acids: CASSEKVADSTNYGYTF. The CDR3 DNA follows: TGTGCCAGCAGTGAAAAGGTCGCGGACAGTACTAACTATGGCTACACCTTC.

The sample holds a few counts of this clone. The gene calls are TRBV6-1 and TRBJ1-6; the match to TRBD1 covers 7 bases. CDR3 length equals 15 residues. V shed 4 bases and J 2 bases; nucleotides not matched to a gene: 2. CDR1 is MNHNS, CDR2 SASEGT, per germline. The CDR3 sequence is CASSGTGPYNSPLHF. DNA for the CDR3: TGTGCCAGCAGTGGGACAGGTCCCTATAATTCACCCCTCCACTTT.

J is TRBJ2-7 and V is TRBV15; TRBD2 aligns across 9 bases. Trimming removed 0 bases from V and 4 bases from J; junction bases left unmatched: 4. The CDR3 is made up of 15 amino acids. CDR1 and CDR2 from the germline V gene are LNHNV and YYDKDF (reference sequence). The DNA of the CDR3 is TGTGCCACCAGCAGAGACGGGACTAGCCCTTACGAGCAGTACTTC. Amino acid sequence: CATSRDGTSPYEQYF.

J is TRBJ2-5 and V is TRBV5-6; 8 bases agree with TRBD1. The CDR3 covers 13 residues. Germline V gene lookup returns CDR1 SGHDT and CDR2 YYEEEE. Trimming took 5 bases from V and 3 from J; bases not matched to a gene: 3. The CDR3 region is CASRYRGKETQYF. For the CDR3, the DNA is TGTGCCAGCAGATACAGGGGGAAAGAGACCCAGTACTTC.

This clone was picked up a small number of times. The J gene is TRBJ2-1, the V gene TRBV15; 8 bases are shared with TRBD2. Per the germline V gene, CDR1 is LNHNV and CDR2 is YYDKDF (reference sequence). The CDR3 extends over 14 amino acids. The junction had 4 bases not matched to a gene; V was cut back by 5 bases and J by 4 bases. CDR3 loop: CATSAGGGYNEQFF. In DNA form, the CDR3 reads TGTGCCACCAGCGCGGGAGGTGGGTACAATGAGCAGTTCTTC.

The CDR3 DNA reads TGCGCCAGCAGCCAATCCTCCCCCGACAGGGGGAACTATGGCTACACCTTC. It codes for CASSQSSPDRGNYGYTF. This rearrangement joins TRBV4-3 to TRBJ1-2, with 9 bases that match TRBD1. V lost 2 bases and J lost 2; bases outside the gene matches: 9. Germline V gene lookup returns CDR1 LGHNA and CDR2 YSLEER. There are 17 residues in the CDR3.